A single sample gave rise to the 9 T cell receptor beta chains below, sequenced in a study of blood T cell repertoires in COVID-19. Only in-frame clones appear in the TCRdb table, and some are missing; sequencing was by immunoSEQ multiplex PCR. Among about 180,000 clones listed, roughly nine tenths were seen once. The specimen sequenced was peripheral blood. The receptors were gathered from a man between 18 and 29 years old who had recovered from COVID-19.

The CDR3 protein is CASSLGGDSNQPQHF. In DNA form, the CDR3 reads TGCGCCAGCAGCTTGGGAGGCGATAGCAATCAGCCCCAGCATTTT. The rearrangement uses TRBV5-1 and TRBJ1-5, with D uncertain. This CDR3 region has 15 residues. Germline V gene lookup returns CDR1 SGHRS and CDR2 YFSETQ. Trimming cost V 0 bases and J 0 bases, with 7 bases left between them.

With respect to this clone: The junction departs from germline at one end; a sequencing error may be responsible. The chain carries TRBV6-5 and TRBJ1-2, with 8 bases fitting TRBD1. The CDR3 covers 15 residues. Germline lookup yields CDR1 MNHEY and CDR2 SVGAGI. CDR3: CASSDSRTGRYGYTF. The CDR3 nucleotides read TGTGCCAGCAGTGACTCCCGGACAGGGCGCTATGGCTACACCTTC.

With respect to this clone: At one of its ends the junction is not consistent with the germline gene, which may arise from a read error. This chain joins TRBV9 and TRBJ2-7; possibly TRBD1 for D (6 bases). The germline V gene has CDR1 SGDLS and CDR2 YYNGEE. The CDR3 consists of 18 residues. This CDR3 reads CASSPGDQNSNWGYEQHF. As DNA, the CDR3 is TGTGCCAGCAGCCCAGGGGACCAGAACTCCAACTGGGGCTACGAGCAGCACTTC.

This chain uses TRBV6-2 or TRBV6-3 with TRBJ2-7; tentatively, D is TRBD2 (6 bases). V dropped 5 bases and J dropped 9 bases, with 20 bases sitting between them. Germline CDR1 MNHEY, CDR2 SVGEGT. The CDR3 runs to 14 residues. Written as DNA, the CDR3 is TGTGCCAGCAGTCCCTCAACTAGCAGTAGGCGGCAGTACTTC. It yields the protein CASSPSTSSRRQYF.

This CDR3 is CASRGWTSHGGYDEQFF. The CDR3, as DNA: TGTGCCAGCAGGGGATGGACTAGCCACGGTGGGTACGATGAGCAGTTCTTC. The chain recombines TRBV7-2 with TRBJ2-1; TRBD2 matches at 8 bases. This CDR3 is built from 17 residues. The V segment lost 6 bases and the J segment 8 bases; nucleotides outside the gene matches: 18. CDR1 and CDR2 (germline): SGHTA, FQGNSA.

CDR3 bases: TGTGCCAGCAGTTTCCAGTCACCTCTCGAGCAGTACTTC. Translated, it gives CASSFQSPLEQYF. The chain links TRBV28 to TRBJ2-7; no firm D call. Per germline, CDR1 MDHEN and CDR2 SYDVKM. The CDR3 length is 13 residues. V was clipped by 3 bases and J by 6 bases, with 12 bases between them. The variable domain in full, with the rest retrieved from reference TRBV28 and TRBJ2-7, is DVKVTQSSRYLVKRTGEKVFLECVQDMDHENMFWYRQDPGLGLRLIYFSYDVKMKEKGDIPEGYSVSREKKERFSLILESASTNQTSMYLCASSFQSPLEQYFGPGTRLTVT.

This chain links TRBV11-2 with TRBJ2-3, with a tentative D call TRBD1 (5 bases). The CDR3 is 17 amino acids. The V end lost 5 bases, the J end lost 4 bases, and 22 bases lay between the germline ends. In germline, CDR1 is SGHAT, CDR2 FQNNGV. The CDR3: CASSRIFWGHRADTQYF. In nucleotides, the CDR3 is TGTGCCAGCAGCCGAATTTTCTGGGGCCATAGGGCAGATACGCAGTATTTT.

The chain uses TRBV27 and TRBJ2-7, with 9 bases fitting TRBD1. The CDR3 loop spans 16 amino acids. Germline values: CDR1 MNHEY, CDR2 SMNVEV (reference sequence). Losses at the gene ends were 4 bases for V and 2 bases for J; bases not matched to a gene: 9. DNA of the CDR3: TGTGCCAGCAGTTCTACGGACAGGGGTCGGACCTACGAGCAGTACTTC. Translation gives CASSSTDRGRTYEQYF.

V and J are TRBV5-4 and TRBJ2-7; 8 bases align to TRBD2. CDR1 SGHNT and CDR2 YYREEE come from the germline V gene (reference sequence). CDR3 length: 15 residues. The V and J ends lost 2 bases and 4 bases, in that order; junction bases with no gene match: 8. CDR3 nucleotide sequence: TGTGCCAGCAGCTTAGGTCGGGGGGGCGCGTACGAGCAGTACTTC. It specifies CASSLGRGGAYEQYF.